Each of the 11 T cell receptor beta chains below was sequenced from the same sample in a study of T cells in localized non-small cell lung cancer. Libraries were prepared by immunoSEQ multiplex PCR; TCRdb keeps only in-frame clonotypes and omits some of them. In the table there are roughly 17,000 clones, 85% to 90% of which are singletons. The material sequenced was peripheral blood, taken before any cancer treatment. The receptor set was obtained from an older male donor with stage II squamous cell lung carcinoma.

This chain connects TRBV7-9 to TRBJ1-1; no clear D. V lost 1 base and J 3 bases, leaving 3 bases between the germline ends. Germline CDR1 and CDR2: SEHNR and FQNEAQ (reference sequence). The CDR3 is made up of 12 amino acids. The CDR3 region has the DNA TGTGCCAGCAGCTTAGTCTACACTGAAGCTTTCTTT. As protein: CASSLVYTEAFF.

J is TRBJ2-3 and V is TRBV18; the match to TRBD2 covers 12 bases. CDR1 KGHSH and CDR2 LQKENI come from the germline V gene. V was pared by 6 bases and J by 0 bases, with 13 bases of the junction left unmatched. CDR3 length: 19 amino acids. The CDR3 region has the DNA TGTGCCAGCTCCCTCCGACTAGCGGGGGCGATATATAGCACAGATACGCAGTATTTT. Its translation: CASSLRLAGAIYSTDTQYF.

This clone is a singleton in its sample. The DNA of the CDR3 is TGCAGCGTTGAAGTAAACCTCGGAAACACTGAAGCTTTCTTT. Its protein product is CSVEVNLGNTEAFF. The rearrangement uses TRBV29-1 and TRBJ1-1; D gene ambiguous. V lost 1 base to trimming and J lost 2 bases, with 11 bases between them. Germline CDR1 reads SQVTM; CDR2 reads ANQGSEA. This CDR3 spans 14 amino acids.

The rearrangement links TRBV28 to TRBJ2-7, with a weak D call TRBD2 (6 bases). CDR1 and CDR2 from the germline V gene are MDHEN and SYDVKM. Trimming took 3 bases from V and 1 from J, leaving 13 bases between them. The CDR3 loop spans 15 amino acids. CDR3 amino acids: CASSFLGAGSYEQYF. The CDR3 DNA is TGTGCCAGCAGTTTTCTAGGGGCGGGGTCCTACGAGCAGTACTTC.

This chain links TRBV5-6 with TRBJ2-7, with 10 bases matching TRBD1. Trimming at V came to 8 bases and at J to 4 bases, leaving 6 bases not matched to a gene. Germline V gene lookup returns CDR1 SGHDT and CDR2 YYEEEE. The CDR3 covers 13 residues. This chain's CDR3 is CASLGQGNYEQYF. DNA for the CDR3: TGTGCCAGTTTGGGACAGGGGAATTACGAGCAGTACTTC.

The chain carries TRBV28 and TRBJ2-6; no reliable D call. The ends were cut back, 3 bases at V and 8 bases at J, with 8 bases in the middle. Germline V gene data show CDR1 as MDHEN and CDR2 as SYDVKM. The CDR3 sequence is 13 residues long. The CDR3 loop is CASSFVEPNVLTF. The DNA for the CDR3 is TGTGCCAGCAGTTTCGTGGAGCCCAACGTCCTGACTTTC.

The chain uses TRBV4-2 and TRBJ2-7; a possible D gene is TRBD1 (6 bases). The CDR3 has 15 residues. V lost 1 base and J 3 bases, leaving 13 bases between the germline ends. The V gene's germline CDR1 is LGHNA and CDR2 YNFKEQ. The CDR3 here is CASSQVQGQNYEQYF. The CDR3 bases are TGTGCCAGCAGCCAAGTTCAAGGACAGAACTACGAGCAGTACTTC.

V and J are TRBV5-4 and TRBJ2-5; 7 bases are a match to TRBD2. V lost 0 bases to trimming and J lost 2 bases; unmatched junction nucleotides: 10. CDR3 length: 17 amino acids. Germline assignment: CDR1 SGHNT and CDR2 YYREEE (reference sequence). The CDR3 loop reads CASSLGGSGGGQETQYF. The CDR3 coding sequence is TGTGCCAGCAGCTTGGGAGGGTCGGGGGGAGGACAAGAGACCCAGTACTTC.

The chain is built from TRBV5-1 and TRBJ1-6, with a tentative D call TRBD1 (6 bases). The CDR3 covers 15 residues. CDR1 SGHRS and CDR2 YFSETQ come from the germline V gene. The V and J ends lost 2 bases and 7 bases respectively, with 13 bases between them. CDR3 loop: CASSLGGVGNSPLHF. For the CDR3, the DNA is TGCGCCAGCAGCTTAGGGGGTGTTGGGAATTCACCCCTCCACTTT.

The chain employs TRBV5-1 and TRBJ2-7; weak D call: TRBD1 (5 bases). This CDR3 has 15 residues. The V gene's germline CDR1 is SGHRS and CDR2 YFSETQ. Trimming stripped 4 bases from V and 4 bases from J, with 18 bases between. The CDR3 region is CASSDERRSGYEQYF. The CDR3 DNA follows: TGCGCCAGCAGCGATGAGCGCAGATCAGGGTACGAGCAGTACTTC.

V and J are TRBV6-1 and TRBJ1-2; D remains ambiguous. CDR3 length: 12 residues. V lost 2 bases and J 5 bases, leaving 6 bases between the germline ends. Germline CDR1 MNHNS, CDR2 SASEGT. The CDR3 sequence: CASSERGYGYTF. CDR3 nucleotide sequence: TGTGCCAGCAGTGAACGGGGATATGGCTACACCTTC.